Following are 15 T cell receptor beta chains from one sample sequenced in a study of shared clonotypes between healthy human individuals. Method: immunoSEQ multiplex PCR; TCRdb's copy keeps in-frame clones and lacks some. The sample has some 2.1 million clones; 85% to 95% are singletons. The material sequenced was naive CD4+ T cells sorted from blood. The subset is: CD45RA+ positively selected. These receptors were collected from a man aged 18-30 years in good health.

The chain combines TRBV7-2 with TRBJ2-1; either TRBD1 or TRBD2 may fit D (7 bases each). V was cut by 3 bases and J by 4 bases, with 16 bases left in between. The germline V gene encodes CDR1 SGHTA and CDR2 FQGNSA. CDR3 length equals 16 residues. The DNA of the CDR3 is TGTGCCAGCAGCTTGGGGGGGAAGGGACAGTACAATGAGCAGTTCTTC. This gives the protein CASSLGGKGQYNEQFF. Complete variable domain (other parts from reference TRBV7-2 and TRBJ2-1): GAGVSQSPSNKVTEKGKDVELRCDPISGHTALYWYRQSLGQGLEFLIYFQGNSAPDKSGLPSDRFSAERTGGSVSTLTIQRTQQEDSAVYLCASSLGGKGQYNEQFFGPGTRLTVL.

The CDR3 is CAIKGDQETQYF. The CDR3, as DNA: TGTGCCATCAAGGGGGACCAAGAGACCCAGTACTTC. The rearrangement links TRBV10-3 to TRBJ2-5; possible D gene TRBD1, 6 bases. Trimming cost V 7 bases and J 0 bases, with 6 bases left between them. CDR3 length equals 12 residues. Germline V lookup: CDR1 ENHRY, CDR2 SYGVKD.

This chain links TRBV5-1 with TRBJ2-7, with 12 nucleotides matching TRBD1. The J segment lost 5 bases and the V segment lost 4 bases, leaving 4 bases of the junction unmatched. Germline V gene sequence: CDR1 SGHRS, CDR2 YFSETQ. The CDR3 extends over 14 amino acids. CDR3 residues: CASSAGQGADEQYF. The CDR3 DNA reads as TGCGCCAGCAGCGCGGGACAGGGGGCGGACGAGCAGTACTTC.

In its sample, this clone was seen once. V gene TRBV7-2 combines with J gene TRBJ1-5, with 9 positions matching TRBD1. CDR1 SGHTA and CDR2 FQGNSA come from the germline V gene. The V segment lost 3 bases and the J segment 2 bases; nucleotides outside the gene matches: 8. The CDR3 length is 17 residues. In DNA, the CDR3 is TGTGCCAGCAGCTTGGGGACAGGGCAAGTGGGCAATCAGCCCCAGCATTTT. Translating gives CASSLGTGQVGNQPQHF.

The chain has TRBV14 and TRBJ1-2; possibly TRBD1 for D (5 bases). Looked up from germline, CDR1 is SGHDN and CDR2 is FVKESK. There are 11 residues in the CDR3. With 8 bases removed from V and 5 bases from J, the gap between germline ends came to 9 bases. CDR3 sequence reads: CASGTDYGYTF. CDR3 bases: TGTGCCAGCGGGACGGATTATGGCTACACCTTC.

With regard to this clone: This CDR3 is also generated by other DNA sequences in the sample. The rearrangement uses TRBV20-1 and TRBJ1-2, with 8 bases lining up with TRBD1. The CDR3 is made up of 11 amino acids. J was trimmed by 8 bases and V by 6 bases; bases with no gene match: 5. Germline CDR1 is DFQATT and CDR2 is SNEGSKA (reference sequence). The CDR3 DNA follows: TGCAGTGCAAGGACAGGGAACGGCTACACCTTC. This encodes CSARTGNGYTF.

J is TRBJ1-6 and V is TRBV7-9, with D unresolved. CDR1 SEHNR and CDR2 FQNEAQ come from the germline V gene (reference sequence). Trimming pared 5 bases from V and 7 bases from J, leaving 9 bases between. This CDR3 contains 13 residues. In DNA form, the CDR3 reads TGTGCCAGCAGCACCGAGGCCAATTCACCCCTCCACTTT. Translated: CASSTEANSPLHF. Drawing the rest from reference TRBV7-9 and TRBJ1-6, the complete variable domain is DTGVSQNPRHKITKRGQNVTFRCDPISEHNRLYWYRQTLGQGPEFLTYFQNEAQLEKSRLLSDRFSAERPKGSFSTLEIQRTEQGDSAMYLCASSTEANSPLHFGNGTRLTVT.

Comment on this clone: This specimen includes other DNA sequences encoding the same CDR3. The chain combines TRBV5-1 with TRBJ2-5, with 13 bases fitting TRBD2. Germline V lookup: CDR1 SGHRS, CDR2 YFSETQ. Trimming took 4 bases from V and 2 from J; bases not matched to a gene: 5. The CDR3 is made up of 16 amino acids. In nucleotides, the CDR3 is TGCGCCAGCAGCCTGGGGACTAGCGGGACACAAGAGACCCAGTACTTC. Translated, it gives CASSLGTSGTQETQYF. Full variable domain (outside the CDR3, taken from reference TRBV5-1 and TRBJ2-5): KAGVTQTPRYLIKTRGQQVTLSCSPISGHRSVSWYQQTPGQGLQFLFEYFSETQRNKGNFPGRFSGRQFSNSRSEMNVSTLELGDSALYLCASSLGTSGTQETQYFGPGTRLLVL.

The chain couples TRBV10-3 to TRBJ1-1; a weak D match, TRBD1 (5 bases). The germline V gene encodes CDR1 ENHRY and CDR2 SYGVKD. This CDR3 region has 18 residues. The V end was cut by 0 bases, the J end by 0 bases, with 17 bases between. Here the CDR3 reads CAISESTLSGGLNTEAFF. Here the CDR3 DNA reads TGTGCCATCAGTGAGTCGACTCTCTCGGGGGGTCTGAACACTGAAGCTTTCTTT.

This chain links TRBV5-4 with TRBJ1-5, with D maybe TRBD1 (6 bases). V lost 0 bases and J lost 3, with 13 bases in between. Germline loops: CDR1 SGHNT, CDR2 YYREEE (reference sequence). The CDR3 extends over 16 amino acids. CDR3 sequence: CASSLGGANVNQPQHF. The CDR3, as DNA: TGTGCCAGCAGCTTGGGGGGGGCTAACGTCAATCAGCCCCAGCATTTT. The entire variable domain, with the rest obtained from reference TRBV5-4 and TRBJ1-5, is as follows: ETGVTQSPTHLIKTRGQQVTLRCSSQSGHNTVSWYQQALGQGPQFIFQYYREEENGRGNFPPRFSGLQFPNYSSELNVNALELDDSALYLCASSLGGANVNQPQHFGDGTRLSIL.

The rearrangement joins TRBV19 to TRBJ1-2; D remains ambiguous. The CDR3 contains 14 residues. The germline gives CDR1 LNHDA, CDR2 SQIVND (reference sequence). V shed 5 bases and J shed 2 bases, with 12 bases lying between them. Written as DNA, the CDR3 is TGTGCCAGTAGTTTAAATGGAAGAAACTATGGCTACACCTTC. Its translation: CASSLNGRNYGYTF.

A single count supports this clone. V is TRBV30 and J is TRBJ1-2; the D gene is possibly TRBD1 (5 bases). The V gene lost 1 base and the J gene lost 8 bases, with 14 bases spanning the gap. The germline V gene has CDR1 GTSNPN and CDR2 SVGIG (reference sequence). The length of the CDR3 is 13 residues. DNA of the CDR3: TGTGCCTGGAGTGCAAGATGGGGGAAAGGCTACACCTTC. Its translation: CAWSARWGKGYTF.

V and J are TRBV5-6 and TRBJ2-7; D uncertain. The CDR3 length is 12 residues. Per the germline V gene, CDR1 is SGHDT and CDR2 is YYEEEE. V lost 4 bases and J lost 4, with 9 bases in between. CDR3 residues: CASSRRDYEQYF. DNA of the CDR3: TGTGCCAGCAGCCGAAGGGATTACGAGCAGTACTTC.

The chain uses TRBV5-6 and TRBJ2-3; possible D gene TRBD2, 5 bases. The CDR3 consists of 16 residues. CDR1 is SGHDT, CDR2 YYEEEE, per germline. V lost 1 base and J 1 base, leaving 13 bases between the germline ends. Here the CDR3 DNA reads TGTGCCAGCAGCTTGAGAGGGCGGAGTGGCACAGATACGCAGTATTTT. This sequence encodes CASSLRGRSGTDTQYF.

Here the CDR3 reads CASSVGQSIYNEQFF. CDR3 coding DNA: TGTGCCAGCAGCGTGGGACAGTCCATCTACAATGAGCAGTTCTTC. The chain combines TRBV5-4 with TRBJ2-1; 7 positions match TRBD1. The V segment lost 4 bases and the J segment 3 bases; nucleotides outside the gene matches: 7. CDR1 is SGHNT, CDR2 YYREEE, per germline (reference sequence). This CDR3 is 15 amino acids long.